Listed here are 14 T cell receptor beta chains from one sample, sequenced in a study of blood T cells in healthy people across ages. The second PCR ran about 6 to 11 cycles with a sample-barcoded 5' primer and J-beta primers. TCRdb reprocessed the 5' RACE reads with MiXCR, giving one entry per CDR3 protein. Of approximately 940,000 distinct CDR3 sequences listed, around 48% are singletons. Sequencing input: blood. The receptors were sampled from a man aged 30 to 39 in good health.

This chain uses TRBV29-1 with TRBJ1-5; unclear D gene. V shed 1 base and J shed 4 bases, with 8 bases lying between them. The CDR3 runs 13 residues. Germline values: CDR1 SQVTM, CDR2 ANQGSEA. CDR3 in amino acids: CSVEAAENQPQHF. CDR3 coding DNA: TGCAGCGTTGAAGCCGCCGAAAATCAGCCCCAGCATTTT.

This clonotype was counted only a few times. The chain uses TRBV12-3 or TRBV12-4 and TRBJ2-1, with D possibly TRBD2 on 5 matching bases. The CDR3 is 13 amino acids. The V gene lost 5 bases and the J gene lost 6 bases, with 11 bases spanning the gap. The CDR3 reads CASSPGVPNEQFF. CDR3 DNA sequence: TGTGCCAGCAGTCCCGGGGTTCCCAATGAGCAGTTCTTC.

On this clonotype itself: Mismatch with germline at one junction end may stem from a read error. This chain joins TRBV11-2 and TRBJ2-5; D call uncertain. This CDR3 comprises 13 residues. Germline values: CDR1 SGHAT, CDR2 FQNNGV. As DNA, the CDR3 is TGTGCCAGCAGCTCAGCCTTAGAGTACGAGCAGTGCTTC. It specifies CASSSALEYEQCF.

The gene calls are TRBV3-1 and TRBJ2-5; 7 bases align to TRBD2. Near its end, the DNA agrees better with TRBJ2-7, so the J call may be wrong. In germline, CDR1 is LGHDT, CDR2 YNNKEL (reference sequence). The CDR3 is made up of 14 amino acids. The CDR3 spells CASSRASGTYEQYF. CDR3 sequence (DNA): TGTGCCAGCAGCCGGGCTAGCGGAACCTACGAGCAGTACTTC.

The sample holds a few counts of this clonotype. The chain combines TRBV29-1 with TRBJ1-1; unclear D gene. This CDR3 has 12 amino acids. Germline loops: CDR1 SQVTM, CDR2 ANQGSEA. Trimming pared 7 bases from V and 0 bases from J, leaving 9 bases between. The CDR3 sequence: CSADMMNTEAFF. The CDR3 DNA sequence: TGCAGCGCCGACATGATGAACACTGAAGCTTTCTTT.

The rearrangement joins TRBV3-1 to TRBJ1-1; 11 nucleotides agree with TRBD1. CDR1 LGHDT and CDR2 YNNKEL come from the germline V gene (reference sequence). V was clipped by 4 bases and J by 11 bases; unmatched bases: 6. This CDR3 is built from 13 residues. CDR3 sequence reads: CASSRDRGYGAFF. CDR3 bases: TGTGCCAGCAGCCGGGACAGGGGGTACGGGGCTTTCTTT.

The chain has TRBV29-1 and TRBJ1-1; D is perhaps TRBD1 (6 bases). The V gene's germline CDR1 is SQVTM and CDR2 ANQGSEA. The CDR3 runs to 13 residues. V was clipped by 7 bases and J by 1 base, with 13 bases between them. The CDR3 nucleotides read TGCAGCGCACGTACAGGGAAGAACACTGAAGCTTTCTTT. This codes for CSARTGKNTEAFF.

The chain carries TRBV18 and TRBJ1-2, with D possibly matching TRBD1 (6 bases). Per the germline V gene, CDR1 is KGHSH and CDR2 is LQKENI. The CDR3 has 15 amino acids. V gave up 3 bases and J gave up 1 base, with 12 bases separating them. CDR3 protein: CASSPYDRYNYGYTF. In nucleotides, the CDR3 is TGTGCCAGCTCACCGTACGACAGGTATAACTATGGCTACACCTTC.

The chain joins TRBV12-5 to TRBJ1-5; no clear D. Germline-derived CDR1 and CDR2 are LGHNT and FRNRAP. Trimming left V 4 bases short and J 3 bases short, with 7 bases between. The CDR3 covers 13 residues. In DNA, the CDR3 is TGTGCTAGTGGTTCCGACACCAATCAGCCCCAGCATTTT. It translates to CASGSDTNQPQHF.

The chain couples TRBV4-2 to TRBJ2-1; 16 bases match TRBD2. Germline V CDR1 and CDR2: LGHNA, YNFKEQ. The trim removed 8 bases at V and 3 bases at J, leaving 1 base unmatched. The CDR3 extends over 15 amino acids. CDR3 sequence: CASGTSGGDYNEQFF. For the CDR3, the DNA is TGTGCCAGCGGGACTAGCGGGGGGGACTACAATGAGCAGTTCTTC.

This clonotype showed up just a few times. V and J are TRBV29-1 and TRBJ2-1; D may be TRBD2 (6 bases). The length of the CDR3 is 12 residues. V was shortened by 6 bases and J by 5 bases, with 11 bases between the two germline ends. Germline V CDR1 and CDR2: SQVTM, ANQGSEA. CDR3 sequence: CSVGTFNNEQFF. The CDR3 DNA sequence: TGCAGCGTCGGGACTTTTAACAATGAGCAGTTCTTC.

Comments on this clonotype: Germline is not matched at one junction end, which may reflect a read error. The J gene is TRBJ2-5, the V gene TRBV4-1; possibly TRBD1 for D (6 bases). The CDR3 length is 14 residues. Germline-derived CDR1 and CDR2 are MGHRA and YSYEKL. CDR3 in DNA: TGCACCAGCAGCCAAGATACAGGGCGAGAGACCCAGTACTTC. Its protein product is CTSSQDTGRETQYF.

Only a few counts were recorded for this clonotype. A much larger clone differs by one base, so this may be a read error. The chain carries TRBV10-3 and TRBJ2-7; D assignment may be TRBD1 or TRBD2 (5 bases each). The CDR3 covers 12 residues. Germline V gives CDR1 ENHRY, CDR2 SYGVKD. V was cut by 7 bases and J by 4 bases, with 11 bases left in between. The CDR3 region is CAIIEEGYEQYF. The CDR3 DNA reads TGTGCCATCATTGAAGAGGGGTACGAGCAGTACTTC.

V usage is TRBV7-9 and J usage is TRBJ1-2; D gene unclear. The V gene lost 4 bases and the J gene lost 2 bases, with 23 bases spanning the gap. CDR1 and CDR2 from the germline V gene are SEHNR and FQNEAQ (reference sequence). The CDR3 loop spans 18 amino acids. The CDR3 DNA sequence: TGTGCCAGCAGCTCCAAGCCCCTGAACAGTGTAGTGAACTATGGCTACACCTTC. Residues: CASSSKPLNSVVNYGYTF.